The present T cell receptor (beta chain) was sequenced within a study of T cells in Graves' hyperthyroidism and ophthalmopathy. Study-wide findings and caveats: Stable hyperthyroidism and ophthalmopathy were separated using 13 V-J signatures. Before onset, ophthalmopathy was predicted by the model a median roughly six months earlier.

Between the trimmed V and J ends, which lost 1 base and 3 bases, there was a span of 16 bases. Germline V gene data show CDR1 as SGHVS and CDR2 as FNYEAQ. This CDR3 region has 17 residues. A patient was excluded if there was uncontrolled infection, other autoimmune disease, pregnancy or lactation. A note on this clonotype: Its antigen is currently unknown.

TCR beta CDR3 regions were amplified from RNA. Researchers ran a first-round RT-PCR on the TCR CDR3 using the HTBI primer set. TCRdb ran MiXCR on the multiplex PCR reads and lists one entry per CDR3 protein. The sample holds about 200,000 distinct CDR3 sequences; roughly a sixth are singletons and the top ten take roughly 49%. Sequenced input: blood. This receptor was taken from a woman in her forties or fifties with Graves' hyperthyroidism. The gene calls are TRBV7-6 and TRBJ1-5; the D gene is possibly TRBD1 (5 bases). The CDR3 spells CASSLGAGRLDNQPQHF. The CDR3 coding sequence is TGTGCCAGCAGCTTAGGCGCAGGGAGGCTTGACAATCAGCCCCAGCATTTT.